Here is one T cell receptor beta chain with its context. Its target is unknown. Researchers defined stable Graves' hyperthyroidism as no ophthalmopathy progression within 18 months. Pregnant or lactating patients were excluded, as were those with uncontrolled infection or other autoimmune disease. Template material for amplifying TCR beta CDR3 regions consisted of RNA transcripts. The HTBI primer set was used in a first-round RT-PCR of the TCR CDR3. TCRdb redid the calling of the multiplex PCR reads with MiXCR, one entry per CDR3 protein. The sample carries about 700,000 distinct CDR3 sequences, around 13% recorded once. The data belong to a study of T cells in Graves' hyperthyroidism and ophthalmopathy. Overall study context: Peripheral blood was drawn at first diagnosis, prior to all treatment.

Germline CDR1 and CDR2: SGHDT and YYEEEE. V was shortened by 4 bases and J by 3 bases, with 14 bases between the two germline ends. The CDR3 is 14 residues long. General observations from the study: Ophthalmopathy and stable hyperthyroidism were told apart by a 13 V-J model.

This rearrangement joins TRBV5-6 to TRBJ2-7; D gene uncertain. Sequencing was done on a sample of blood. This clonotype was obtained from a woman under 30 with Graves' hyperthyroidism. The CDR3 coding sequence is TGTGCCAGCAGCCTGGGAAGGGCATTCTACGAGCAGTACTTC. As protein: CASSLGRAFYEQYF.